Listed below are T cell receptor beta chains from one sample, sequenced in a study of T cell responses to AZD1222 COVID-19 vaccine. Method: immunoSEQ multiplex PCR; TCRdb's copy keeps in-frame clones and lacks some. The sample contains roughly 120,000 clones, approximately 90% of which appear only once. The sample was peripheral blood, taken on day 0 of AZD1222 vaccination. The receptors here all came from an adult in good health. Each CDR3 is given without its conserved first and last residue. D genes are given only for firm matches.

D	V	J	length	CDR3
.	TRBV11-3	TRBJ2-1	11	ASSLEGGGEQF
TRBD1	TRBV19	TRBJ2-1	12	ASSIARQGFEQF
.	TRBV4-2	TRBJ2-1	13	ASSHGRSSYNEQF
.	TRBV6-2/TRBV6-3	TRBJ2-5	14	ASSFHRRTHQETQY
.	TRBV5-4	TRBJ2-1	11	ASSLTLGVDQF
.	TRBV5-1	TRBJ2-1	12	ASTLGAEYNEQF
TRBD1	TRBV6-5	TRBJ1-2	12	ASSYSSRGQGYT
.	TRBV16	TRBJ2-7	11	ASSQGTSYEQY
.	TRBV6-5	TRBJ2-3	13	ASSRTTVSTDTQY
.	TRBV30	TRBJ1-6	14	ACPRVGVSYNSPLH
.	TRBV2	TRBJ1-3	12	ASSEIPSRNTIY
TRBD2	TRBV4-2	TRBJ2-1	15	ASSLTRSGRVGNEQF
TRBD1	TRBV2	TRBJ1-1	14	ASRLGQGARRTEAF
.	TRBV7-7	TRBJ2-5	12	ASSLDGRKETQY
.	TRBV2	TRBJ2-7	12	ASIFQGASYEQY
TRBD2	TRBV4-2	TRBJ2-3	18	ASSQDWTPGLAGRTDTQY
.	TRBV29-1	TRBJ2-5	12	SVVVTPGSRTQY
.	TRBV23-1	TRBJ1-2	9	ASSHEDGYT
TRBD2	TRBV7-2	TRBJ2-1	17	ASSPPARLAGSLYNEQF
.	TRBV4-3	TRBJ2-5	13	ASSQVRESQETQY